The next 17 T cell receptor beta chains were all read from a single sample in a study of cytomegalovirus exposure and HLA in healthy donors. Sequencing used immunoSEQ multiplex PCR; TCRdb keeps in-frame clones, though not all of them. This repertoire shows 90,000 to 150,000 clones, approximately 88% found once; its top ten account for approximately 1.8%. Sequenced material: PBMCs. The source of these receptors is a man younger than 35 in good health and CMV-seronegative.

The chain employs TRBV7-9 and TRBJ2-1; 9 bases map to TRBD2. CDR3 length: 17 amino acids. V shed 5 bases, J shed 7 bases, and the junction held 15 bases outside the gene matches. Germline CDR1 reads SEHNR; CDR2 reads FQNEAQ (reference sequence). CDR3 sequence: CASSGSARREGRNEQFF. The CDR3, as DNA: TGTGCCAGCAGCGGATCCGCACGGCGGGAGGGCAGAAATGAGCAGTTCTTC.

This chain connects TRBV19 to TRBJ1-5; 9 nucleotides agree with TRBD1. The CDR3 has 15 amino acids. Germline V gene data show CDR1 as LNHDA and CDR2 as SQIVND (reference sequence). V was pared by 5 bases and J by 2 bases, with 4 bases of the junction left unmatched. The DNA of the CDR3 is TGTGCCAGTAGTCTCCGGACAGGGGGCAATCAGCCCCAGCATTTT. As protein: CASSLRTGGNQPQHF. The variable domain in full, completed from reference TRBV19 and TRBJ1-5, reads DGGITQSPKYLFRKEGQNVTLSCEQNLNHDAMYWYRQDPGQGLRLIYYSQIVNDFQKGDIAEGYSVSREKKESFPLTVTSAQKNPTAFYLCASSLRTGGNQPQHFGDGTRLSIL.

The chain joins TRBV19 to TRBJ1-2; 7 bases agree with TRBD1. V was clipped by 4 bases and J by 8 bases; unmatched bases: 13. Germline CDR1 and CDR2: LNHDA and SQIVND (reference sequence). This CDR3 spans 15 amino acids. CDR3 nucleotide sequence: TGTGCCAGTAGTACTCAAAGGACAGGACTAAAAGGCTACACCTTC. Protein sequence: CASSTQRTGLKGYTF.

The CDR3 sequence: CASSQDPRTGGSANVLTF. CDR3 in DNA: TGCGCCAGCAGCCAAGATCCGAGGACAGGGGGATCGGCCAACGTCCTGACTTTC. This rearrangement joins TRBV4-3 to TRBJ2-6; 10 bases fit TRBD1. Germline V gives CDR1 LGHNA, CDR2 YSLEER. After removal of 0 bases from V and 6 bases from J, the junction contained 8 bases not matched to a gene. The CDR3 has 18 amino acids.

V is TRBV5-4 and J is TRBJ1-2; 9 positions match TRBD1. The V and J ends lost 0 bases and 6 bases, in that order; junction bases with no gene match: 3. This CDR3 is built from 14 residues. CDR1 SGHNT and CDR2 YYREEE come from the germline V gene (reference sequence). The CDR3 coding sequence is TGTGCCAGCAGCTTGGACAGGGGGCTGGATGGCTACACCTTC. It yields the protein CASSLDRGLDGYTF.

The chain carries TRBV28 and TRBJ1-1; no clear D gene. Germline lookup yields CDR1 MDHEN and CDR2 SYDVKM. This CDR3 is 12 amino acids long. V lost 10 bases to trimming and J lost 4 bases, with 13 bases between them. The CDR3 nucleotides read TGTGCCACTCAGGTCCGAAGCACTGAAGCTTTCTTT. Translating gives CATQVRSTEAFF.

Here the CDR3 reads CASSLVVGGGSYEQYF. The CDR3 nucleotides are TGCGCCAGCAGCTTGGTGGTAGGGGGCGGCTCCTACGAGCAGTACTTC. The rearrangement links TRBV5-1 to TRBJ2-7; 7 positions match TRBD1. CDR3 length: 16 residues. The germline gives CDR1 SGHRS, CDR2 YFSETQ. Germline trimming cut 0 bases from V and 0 bases from J; bases unmatched to any gene: 6.

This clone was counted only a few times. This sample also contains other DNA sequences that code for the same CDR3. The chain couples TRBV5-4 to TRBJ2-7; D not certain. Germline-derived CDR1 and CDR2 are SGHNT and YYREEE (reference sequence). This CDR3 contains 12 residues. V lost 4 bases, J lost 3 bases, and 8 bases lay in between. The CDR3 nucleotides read TGTGCCAGCAGCCTCTCAGGCTACGAGCAGTACTTC. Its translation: CASSLSGYEQYF.

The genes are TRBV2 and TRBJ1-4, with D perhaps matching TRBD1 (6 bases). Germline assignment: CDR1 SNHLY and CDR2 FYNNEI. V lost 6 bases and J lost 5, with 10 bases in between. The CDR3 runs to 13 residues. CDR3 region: CASSGQTNEKLFF. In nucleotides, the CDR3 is TGTGCCAGCAGCGGACAGACCAATGAAAAACTGTTTTTT. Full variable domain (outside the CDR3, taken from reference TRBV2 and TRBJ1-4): EPEVTQTPSHQVTQMGQEVILRCVPISNHLYFYWYRQILGQKVEFLVSFYNNEISEKSEIFDDQFSVERPDGSNFTLKIRSTKLEDSAMYFCASSGQTNEKLFFGSGTQLSVL.

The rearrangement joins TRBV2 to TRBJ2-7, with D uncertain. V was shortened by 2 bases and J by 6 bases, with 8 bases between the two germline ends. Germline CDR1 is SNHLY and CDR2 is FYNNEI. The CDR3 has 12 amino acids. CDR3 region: CASSETNFEQYF. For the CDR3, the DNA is TGTGCCAGCAGTGAAACTAATTTCGAGCAGTACTTC.

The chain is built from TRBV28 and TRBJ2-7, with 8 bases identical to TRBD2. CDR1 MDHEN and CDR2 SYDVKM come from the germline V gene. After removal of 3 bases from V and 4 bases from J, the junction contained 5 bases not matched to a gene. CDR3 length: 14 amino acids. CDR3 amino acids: CASSFGGEGYEQYF. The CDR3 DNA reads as TGTGCCAGCAGTTTCGGGGGGGAGGGATACGAGCAGTACTTC.

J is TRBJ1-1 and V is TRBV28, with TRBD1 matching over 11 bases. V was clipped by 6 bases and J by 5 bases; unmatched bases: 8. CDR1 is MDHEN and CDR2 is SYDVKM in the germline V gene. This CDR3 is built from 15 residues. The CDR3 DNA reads TGTGCCAGCAGCTCACTCGGGACAGGGGGAACTGAAGCTTTCTTT. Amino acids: CASSSLGTGGTEAFF.

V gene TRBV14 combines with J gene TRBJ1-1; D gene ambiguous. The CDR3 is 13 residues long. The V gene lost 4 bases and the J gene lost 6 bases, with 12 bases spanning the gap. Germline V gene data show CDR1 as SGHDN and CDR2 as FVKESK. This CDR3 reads CASSPMERAEAFF. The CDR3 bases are TGTGCCAGCAGCCCTATGGAACGGGCTGAAGCTTTCTTT.

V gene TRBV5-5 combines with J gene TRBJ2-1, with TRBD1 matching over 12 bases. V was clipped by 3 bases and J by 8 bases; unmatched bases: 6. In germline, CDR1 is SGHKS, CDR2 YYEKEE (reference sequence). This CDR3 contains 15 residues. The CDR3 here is CASSWPGQGADEQFF. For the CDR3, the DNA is TGTGCCAGCAGCTGGCCGGGACAGGGGGCTGATGAGCAGTTCTTC. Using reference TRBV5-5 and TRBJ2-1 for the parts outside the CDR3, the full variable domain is DAGVTQSPTHLIKTRGQQVTLRCSPISGHKSVSWYQQVLGQGPQFIFQYYEKEERGRGNFPDRFSARQFPNYSSELNVNALLLGDSALYLCASSWPGQGADEQFFGPGTRLTVL.

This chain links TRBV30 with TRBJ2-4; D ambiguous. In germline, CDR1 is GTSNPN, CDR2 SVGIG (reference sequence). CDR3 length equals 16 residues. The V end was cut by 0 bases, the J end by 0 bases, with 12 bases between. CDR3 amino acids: CAWSVPGFLAKNIQYF. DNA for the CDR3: TGTGCCTGGAGTGTTCCAGGCTTTCTAGCCAAAAACATTCAGTACTTC.

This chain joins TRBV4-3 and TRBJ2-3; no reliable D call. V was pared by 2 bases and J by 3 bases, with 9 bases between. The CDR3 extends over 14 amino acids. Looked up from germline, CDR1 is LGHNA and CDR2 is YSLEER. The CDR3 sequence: CASSQSLGTDTQYF. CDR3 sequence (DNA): TGCGCCAGCAGCCAATCACTCGGGACAGATACGCAGTATTTT.

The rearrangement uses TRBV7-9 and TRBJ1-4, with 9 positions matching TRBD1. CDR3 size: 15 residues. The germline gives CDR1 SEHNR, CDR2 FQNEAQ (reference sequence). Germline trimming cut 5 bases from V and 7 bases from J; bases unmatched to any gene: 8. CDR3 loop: CASSAPRDRAEKLFF. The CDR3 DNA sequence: TGTGCCAGCAGCGCCCCCCGGGACAGGGCTGAAAAACTGTTTTTT.